This is a list of T cell receptor beta chains from one sample in a study of T cell changes during pregnancy in multiple sclerosis. TCRdb keeps only in-frame clones here, not all; method: immunoSEQ multiplex PCR. The profile shows roughly 89,000 clones, around 92% of them singletons. The sequenced sample was peripheral blood, obtained in the third trimester of pregnancy. The receptors were gathered from a female donor with multiple sclerosis, enrolled in a pregnancy study. Each CDR3 is given without its conserved first and last residue.

TRBV5-1	TRBJ2-2	ASSWTPSGPANTGELF
TRBV7-9	TRBJ2-3	ASSHLAGVTDTQY
TRBV6-5	TRBJ2-3	ASSYSTQRTDTQY
TRBV19	TRBJ2-2	ASSIGPNTGELF
TRBV2	TRBJ1-4	ASRRPMDMMGKLF
TRBV30	TRBJ2-2	AWIPRRGSPNTGELF
TRBV7-3	TRBJ2-3	ASSSMGLGFSDTQY
TRBV5-1	TRBJ2-1	ASSLALAGSRQF
TRBV7-6	TRBJ2-7	ASSLAPGTGSDEQY
TRBV27	TRBJ1-2	ASSPGQGYGYGYT
TRBV14	TRBJ2-7	ASSHIQGSFYEQY
TRBV30	TRBJ1-4	AWSIREKLF
TRBV19	TRBJ1-2	ASSMGHRDYGYT
TRBV27	TRBJ2-5	ASSRLPGVGETQY
TRBV4-1	TRBJ2-6	ARVSGNSGANVLT
TRBV18	TRBJ2-1	ASSPPRVYEQF
TRBV9	TRBJ2-3	ASSVDGALGTDTQY
TRBV6-1	TRBJ1-1	ASSESRGLTNTEAF
TRBV5-4	TRBJ1-4	ASSQAATNEKLF
TRBV4-2	TRBJ2-7	ASSHPEGQGANEQY
TRBV15	TRBJ1-4	ATSRGQGDNEKLF
TRBV6-5	TRBJ1-2	ASSYSGGANYGYT
TRBV5-6	TRBJ1-2	ATRRDYGYT